The sequence of this TCR beta chain was determined in a study of T cell repertoires in cytomegalovirus infection. The wider study: CMV epitopes in the study were HLA-C-restricted (recently identified) and HLA-B-restricted (well studied).

This clonotype came up a few times. Antigen unknown. The CDR3 loop spans 15 amino acids. V lost 1 base, J lost 4 bases, and 13 bases lay in between. In germline, CDR1 is SGHVS, CDR2 FNYEAQ. TCRdb redid the calling of the reads with MiXCR, one entry per CDR3 protein. The table records tens of thousands of distinct CDR3 sequences, roughly 44% of them present only once. The chain couples TRBV7-6 to TRBJ1-1, with no clear D. The clonotype was recovered from a human donor in good health (CMV status not recorded). Some clones in this sample may be carry-over from other donors' samples. The material sequenced was CD8+ T cells from cultured PBMCs, taken from culture after CMV antigen stimulation. The CDR3, as DNA: TGTGCCAGCAGCTTAGTTGGGGAGGCCGCCACTGAAGCTTTCTTT. Residues: CASSLVGEAATEAFF.